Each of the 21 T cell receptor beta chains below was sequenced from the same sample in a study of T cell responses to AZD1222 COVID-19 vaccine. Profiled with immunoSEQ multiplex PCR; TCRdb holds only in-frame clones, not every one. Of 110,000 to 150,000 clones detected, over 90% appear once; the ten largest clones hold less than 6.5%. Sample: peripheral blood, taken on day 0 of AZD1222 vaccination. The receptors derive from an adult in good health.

The CDR3 region is CASSEGVGVRHDGYTF. CDR3 bases: TGTGCCAGCAGTGAAGGGGTAGGGGTCAGACACGATGGCTACACCTTC. The chain combines TRBV25-1 with TRBJ1-2; D is perhaps TRBD1 (5 bases). CDR3 length equals 16 residues. Trimming removed 2 bases at V and 6 bases at J, with 19 bases between. The germline CDR1 and CDR2 sequences are MGHDK and SYGVNS.

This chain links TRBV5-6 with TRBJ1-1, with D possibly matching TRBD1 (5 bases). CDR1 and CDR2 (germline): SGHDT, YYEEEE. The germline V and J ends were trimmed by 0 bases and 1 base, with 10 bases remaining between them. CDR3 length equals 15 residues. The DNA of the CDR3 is TGTGCCAGCAGCTTGGGGGGAGGGGCGAACACTGAAGCTTTCTTT. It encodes CASSLGGGANTEAFF.

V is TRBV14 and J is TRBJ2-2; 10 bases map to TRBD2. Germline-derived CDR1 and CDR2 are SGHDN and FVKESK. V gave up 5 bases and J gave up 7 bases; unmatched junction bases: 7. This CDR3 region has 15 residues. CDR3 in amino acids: CASSTLAGVDGELFF. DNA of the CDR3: TGTGCCAGCAGCACCCTAGCGGGAGTGGACGGGGAGCTGTTTTTT.

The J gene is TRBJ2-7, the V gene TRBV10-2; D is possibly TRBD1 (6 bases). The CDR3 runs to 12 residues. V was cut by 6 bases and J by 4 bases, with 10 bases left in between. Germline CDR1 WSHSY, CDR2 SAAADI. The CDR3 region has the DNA TGCGCCAGCAGACAGGGCGCTTACGAGCAGTACTTC. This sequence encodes CASRQGAYEQYF.

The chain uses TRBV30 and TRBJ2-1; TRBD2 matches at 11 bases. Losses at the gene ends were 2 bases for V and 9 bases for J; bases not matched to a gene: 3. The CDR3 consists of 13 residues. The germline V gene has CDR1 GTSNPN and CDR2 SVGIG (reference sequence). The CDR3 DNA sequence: TGTGCCTGGAGTCCGGGACTAGCGGTTGAGCAGTTCTTC. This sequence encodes CAWSPGLAVEQFF.

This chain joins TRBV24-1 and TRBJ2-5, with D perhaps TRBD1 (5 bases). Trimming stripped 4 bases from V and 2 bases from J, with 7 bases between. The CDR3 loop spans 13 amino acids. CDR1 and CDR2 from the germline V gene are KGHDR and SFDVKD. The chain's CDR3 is CATSDGHQETQYF. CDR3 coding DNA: TGTGCCACCAGTGACGGACATCAAGAGACCCAGTACTTC.

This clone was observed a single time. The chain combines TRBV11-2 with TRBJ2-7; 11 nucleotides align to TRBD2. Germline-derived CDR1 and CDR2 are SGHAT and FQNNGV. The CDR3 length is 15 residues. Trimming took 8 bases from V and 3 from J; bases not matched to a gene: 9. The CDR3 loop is CASRETSGSDYEQYF. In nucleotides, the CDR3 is TGTGCCAGCCGAGAAACTAGCGGGAGTGACTACGAGCAGTACTTC.

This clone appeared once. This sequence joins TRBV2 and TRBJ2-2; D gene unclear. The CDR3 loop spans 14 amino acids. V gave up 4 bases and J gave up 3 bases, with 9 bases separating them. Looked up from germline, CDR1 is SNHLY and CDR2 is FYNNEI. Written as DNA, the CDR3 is TGTGCCAGCAGTGTTGGGGTTGACACCGGGGAGCTGTTTTTT. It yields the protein CASSVGVDTGELFF.

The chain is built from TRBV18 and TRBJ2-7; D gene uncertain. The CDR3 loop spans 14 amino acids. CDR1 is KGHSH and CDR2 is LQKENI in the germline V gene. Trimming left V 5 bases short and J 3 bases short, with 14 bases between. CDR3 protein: CASSNLDVNYEQYF. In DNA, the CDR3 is TGTGCCAGCTCAAACTTGGACGTTAACTACGAGCAGTACTTC.

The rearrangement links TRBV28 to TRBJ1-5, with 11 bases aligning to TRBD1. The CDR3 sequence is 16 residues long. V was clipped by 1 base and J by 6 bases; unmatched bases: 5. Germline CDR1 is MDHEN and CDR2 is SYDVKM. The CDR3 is CASSLFRTGGLQPQHF. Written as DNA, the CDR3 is TGTGCCAGCAGTTTATTCAGGACAGGGGGCCTTCAGCCCCAGCATTTT.

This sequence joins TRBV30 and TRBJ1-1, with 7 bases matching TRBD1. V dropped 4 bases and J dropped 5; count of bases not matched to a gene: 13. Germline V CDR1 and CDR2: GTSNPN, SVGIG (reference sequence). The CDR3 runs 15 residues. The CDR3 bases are TGTGCCTGGACCCTTGGGAGGGGGCGTGGGACTGAAGCTTTCTTT. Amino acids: CAWTLGRGRGTEAFF.

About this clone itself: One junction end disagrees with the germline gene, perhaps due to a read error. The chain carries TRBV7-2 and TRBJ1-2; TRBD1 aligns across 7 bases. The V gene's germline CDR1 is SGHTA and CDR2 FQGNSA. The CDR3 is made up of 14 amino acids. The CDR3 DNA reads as TGTGCCAGCAGCCCAAAGCGGACAGGTAGTGAGTTGTGCTTC. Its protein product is CASSPKRTGSELCF.

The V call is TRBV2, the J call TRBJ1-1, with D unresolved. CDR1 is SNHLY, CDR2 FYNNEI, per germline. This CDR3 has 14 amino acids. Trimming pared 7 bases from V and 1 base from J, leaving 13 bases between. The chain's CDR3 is CASKPGRWNTEAFF. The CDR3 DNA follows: TGTGCCAGCAAGCCTGGCCGGTGGAACACTGAAGCTTTCTTT. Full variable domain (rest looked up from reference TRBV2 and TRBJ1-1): EPEVTQTPSHQVTQMGQEVILRCVPISNHLYFYWYRQILGQKVEFLVSFYNNEISEKSEIFDDQFSVERPDGSNFTLKIRSTKLEDSAMYFCASKPGRWNTEAFFGQGTRLTVV.

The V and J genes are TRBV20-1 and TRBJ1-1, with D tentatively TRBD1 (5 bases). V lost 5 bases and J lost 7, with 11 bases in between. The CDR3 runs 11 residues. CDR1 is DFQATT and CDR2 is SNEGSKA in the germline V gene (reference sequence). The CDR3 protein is CSAETALEAFF. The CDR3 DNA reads TGCAGTGCTGAGACAGCCCTTGAAGCTTTCTTT.

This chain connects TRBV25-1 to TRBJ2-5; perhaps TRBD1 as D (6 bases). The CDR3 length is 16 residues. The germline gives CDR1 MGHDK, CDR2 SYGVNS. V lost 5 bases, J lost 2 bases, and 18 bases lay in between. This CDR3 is CASSRSSGALQETQYF. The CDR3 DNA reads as TGTGCCAGCAGTCGTTCTTCAGGGGCCCTACAAGAGACCCAGTACTTC.

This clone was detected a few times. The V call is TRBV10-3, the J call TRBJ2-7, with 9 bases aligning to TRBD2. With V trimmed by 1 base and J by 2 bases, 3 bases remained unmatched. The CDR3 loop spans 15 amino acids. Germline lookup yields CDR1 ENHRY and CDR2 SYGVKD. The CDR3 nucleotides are TGTGCCATCAGTGAGTTGACTAGCGGAGCCTACGAGCAGTACTTC. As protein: CAISELTSGAYEQYF.

The CDR3 here is CASSRTGGLGYTF. The CDR3 DNA sequence: TGTGCCAGCAGTCGGACAGGGGGCTTAGGCTACACCTTC. This sequence joins TRBV12-3 or TRBV12-4 and TRBJ1-2, with TRBD1 matching over 11 bases. After removal of 5 bases from V and 8 bases from J, the junction contained 4 bases not matched to a gene. The CDR3 has 13 residues.

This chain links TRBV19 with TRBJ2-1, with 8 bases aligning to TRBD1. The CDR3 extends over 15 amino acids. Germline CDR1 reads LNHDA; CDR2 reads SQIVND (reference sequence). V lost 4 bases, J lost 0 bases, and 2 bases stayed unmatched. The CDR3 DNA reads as TGTGCCAGTAGTAACGACAGGGGCTCCTACAATGAGCAGTTCTTC. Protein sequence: CASSNDRGSYNEQFF.

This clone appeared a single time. The CDR3 DNA reads as TGCAGCGGCCGACAGTCGACCATAGAGACCCAGTACTTC. Translated: CSGRQSTIETQYF. The chain links TRBV29-1 to TRBJ2-5, with a tentative D call TRBD1 (5 bases). V lost 7 bases to trimming and J lost 4 bases, with 16 bases between them. The CDR3 sequence is 13 residues long. Germline CDR1 reads SQVTM; CDR2 reads ANQGSEA.

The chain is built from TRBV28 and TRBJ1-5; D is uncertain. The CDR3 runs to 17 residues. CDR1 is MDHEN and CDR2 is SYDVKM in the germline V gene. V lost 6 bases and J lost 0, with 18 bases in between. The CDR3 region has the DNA TGTGCCAGCAGGTCTCGACGGGAAGTTTATAGCAATCAGCCCCAGCATTTT. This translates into CASRSRREVYSNQPQHF. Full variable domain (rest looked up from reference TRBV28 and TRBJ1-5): DVKVTQSSRYLVKRTGEKVFLECVQDMDHENMFWYRQDPGLGLRLIYFSYDVKMKEKGDIPEGYSVSREKKERFSLILESASTNQTSMYLCASRSRREVYSNQPQHFGDGTRLSIL.

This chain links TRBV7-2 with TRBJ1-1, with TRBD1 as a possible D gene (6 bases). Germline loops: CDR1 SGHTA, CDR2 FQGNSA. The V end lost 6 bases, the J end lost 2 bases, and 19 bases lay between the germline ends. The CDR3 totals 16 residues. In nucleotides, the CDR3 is TGTGCCAGCAGACAACACAGGGAACGGGCAAACACTGAAGCTTTCTTT. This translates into CASRQHRERANTEAFF.